The 8 T cell receptor beta chains below come from one sample, sequenced in a study of response to subunit inactivated influenza vaccine. TCRdb redid the calling of the RT-PCR reads with MiXCR, one entry per CDR3 protein. This sample yields about 780,000 distinct CDR3 sequences, of which around 18% are seen a single time; approximately 11% belongs to the top ten. The sample consisted of PBMCs from blood, taken roughly 5 days after vaccination. The receptors originated from a man aged 50 to 60 who received an inactivated influenza vaccine.

The table lists this clonotype with a few counts. The chain joins TRBV7-2 to TRBJ2-7; 13 bases match TRBD2. Germline CDR1 SGHTA, CDR2 FQGNSA. The CDR3 loop spans 16 amino acids. The V segment lost 5 bases and the J segment 3 bases; nucleotides outside the gene matches: 7. CDR3 amino acids: CASSRGLAGFGYEQYF. The CDR3 DNA sequence: TGTGCCAGCAGCAGGGGACTAGCGGGATTCGGCTACGAGCAGTACTTC. Complete variable domain (other parts from reference TRBV7-2 and TRBJ2-7): GAGVSQSPSNKVTEKGKDVELRCDPISGHTALYWYRQSLGQGLEFLIYFQGNSAPDKSGLPSDRFSAERTGGSVSTLTIQRTQQEDSAVYLCASSRGLAGFGYEQYFGPGTRLTVT.

This clonotype was counted many times. V usage is TRBV5-1 and J usage is TRBJ2-5; D call uncertain. Germline CDR1 and CDR2: SGHRS and YFSETQ. The CDR3 sequence is 12 residues long. With 0 bases removed from V and 6 bases from J, the gap between germline ends came to 6 bases. CDR3 DNA sequence: TGCGCCAGCAGCTTGGGGGAACAGACCCAGTACTTC. As protein: CASSLGEQTQYF.

Here the CDR3 reads CASSQDFKRGGMPDTQYF. CDR3 DNA: TGTGCCAGCAGCCAAGATTTCAAGCGGGGGGGCATGCCAGATACGCAGTATTTT. This chain uses TRBV14 with TRBJ2-3, with 10 bases identical to TRBD2. The V segment lost 0 bases and the J segment 4 bases; nucleotides outside the gene matches: 10. The CDR3 is made up of 18 amino acids. Germline lookup yields CDR1 SGHDN and CDR2 FVKESK.

This clonotype was observed many times. The chain carries TRBV29-1 and TRBJ1-1; D remains ambiguous. Deletions cut 4 bases from V and 2 bases from J, with 8 bases between. This CDR3 comprises 12 residues. Germline loops: CDR1 SQVTM, CDR2 ANQGSEA. CDR3 region: CSVGRFNTEAFF. The CDR3 region has the DNA TGCAGCGTTGGCAGATTTAACACTGAAGCTTTCTTT.

This clonotype has a count of ten or more. The rearrangement uses TRBV27 and TRBJ2-1; 9 bases are shared with TRBD2. The germline CDR1 and CDR2 sequences are MNHEY and SMNVEV (reference sequence). V lost 2 bases, J lost 6 bases, and 5 bases stayed unmatched. This CDR3 comprises 15 residues. For the CDR3, the DNA is TGTGCCAGCAGTTTAGGGAGCGGGGGGTTCAATGAGCAGTTCTTC. Translated: CASSLGSGGFNEQFF.

V gene TRBV5-1 combines with J gene TRBJ2-1; D might be TRBD2 (6 bases). In germline, CDR1 is SGHRS, CDR2 YFSETQ. The CDR3 is made up of 14 amino acids. V was trimmed by 6 bases and J by 2 bases, leaving 12 bases between them. In DNA, the CDR3 is TGCGCCAGCATCCGGGACTCGACCTACAATGAGCAGTTCTTC. This codes for CASIRDSTYNEQFF.

This clonotype was detected many times. The V gene is TRBV4-3, the J gene TRBJ2-1; TRBD2 might be the D (5 bases). Germline values: CDR1 LGHNA, CDR2 YSLEER. V was clipped by 4 bases and J by 9 bases, with 13 bases between them. This CDR3 has 13 amino acids. CDR3 nucleotide sequence: TGCGCCAGCAGCCGAAGGGAGACGGGTGAGCAGTTCTTC. The encoded protein is CASSRRETGEQFF.

The V gene is TRBV20-1, the J gene TRBJ2-6, with TRBD2 identical over 10 bases. The CDR3 has 20 residues. Germline V gives CDR1 DFQATT, CDR2 SNEGSKA (reference sequence). With V trimmed by 0 bases and J by 0 bases, 11 bases remained unmatched. CDR3 sequence reads: CSARDSGLKRGGSGANVLTF. The DNA for the CDR3 is TGCAGTGCTAGAGATTCCGGTTTAAAGCGGGGGGGCTCTGGGGCCAACGTCCTGACTTTC.